Below are 23 T cell receptor beta chains sequenced from a single sample in a study of vaccination and CD4 T cells after COVID-19 (dated by TCRdb to between 2021 and 2023). No antigen is known for these receptors. The treatment or condition label, read with the paper, signifies: roughly 10-day PBMC culture with coronavirus spike peptide pools or control peptides (ViraFEST assay). CD4+ T cells from unexposed donors were collected before the COVID-19 pandemic (2011-2018). The library was built by means of PCR. For sequencing, an Illumina iSeq 100 was employed. DNA from cultured CD4+ T cells was subjected to TCR sequencing with the Oncomine TCR Beta short-read assay at the Johns Hopkins FTIC core. TCRdb handled the public reads itself, with Q25 trimming in fastp and clone calling in MiXCR, and kept productive beta chains. A single entry per CDR3 protein holds the most common genes and DNA from its merged rows. The sample table records about 5,500 distinct CDR3 sequences; 35% to 50% of these occur just once. The top ten clones comprise roughly 43% of the sample.

Source material: CD4+ T cells from blood, cultured in vitro. All receptors derive from a human donor in good health.

This clonotype was seen a few times. The chain couples TRBV2 to TRBJ1-5; D remains ambiguous. The CDR3 consists of 14 residues. The V end lost 2 bases, the J end lost 0 bases, and 5 bases lay between the germline ends. In germline, CDR1 is SNHLY, CDR2 FYNNEI. The CDR3 spells CASSENSSNQPQHF. As DNA, the CDR3 is TGTGCCAGCAGTGAAAATAGTAGCAATCAGCCCCAGCATTTT.

The V gene is TRBV20-1, the J gene TRBJ2-7; the D is unclear. The V and J ends lost 6 bases and 2 bases respectively, with 8 bases between them. The CDR3 spans 11 residues. Germline V gives CDR1 DFQATT, CDR2 SNEGSKA (reference sequence). CDR3 sequence reads: CSARRTYEQYF. CDR3 DNA: TGCAGTGCCAGAAGGACCTACGAGCAGTACTTC.

The rearrangement links TRBV29-1 to TRBJ1-1, with D possibly being TRBD1 (5 bases). The CDR3 is 10 residues long. V was cut by 7 bases and J by 7 bases, with 10 bases left in between. The germline V gene has CDR1 SQVTM and CDR2 ANQGSEA. The CDR3 DNA sequence: TGCAGCGGGGTGGGGGGTGAAGCTTTCTTT. This codes for CSGVGGEAFF. The variable domain in full, completed from reference TRBV29-1 and TRBJ1-1, reads SAVISQKPSRDICQRGTSLTIQCQVDSQVTMMFWYRQQPGQSLTLIATANQGSEATYESGFVIDKFPISRPNLTFSTLTVSNMSPEDSSIYLCSGVGGEAFFGQGTRLTVV.

This clonotype came up a few times. V usage is TRBV20-1 and J usage is TRBJ1-3; D not certain. The CDR3 covers 13 residues. Germline CDR1 reads DFQATT; CDR2 reads SNEGSKA (reference sequence). Trimming took off 4 bases at V and 2 bases at J, with 9 bases between the two ends. CDR3 in amino acids: CSAIRTTGNTIYF. The CDR3 region has the DNA TGCAGTGCTATTCGTACAACTGGAAACACCATATATTTT.

This clonotype was seen a handful of times. V gene TRBV19 combines with J gene TRBJ1-2; maybe TRBD1 (5 bases). Looked up from germline, CDR1 is LNHDA and CDR2 is SQIVND (reference sequence). Between the trimmed V and J ends, which lost 8 bases and 7 bases, there was a span of 17 bases. The CDR3 spans 13 residues. As DNA, the CDR3 is TGTGCCAGTCGTGAGTCCCAGGGACGTGGCTACACCTTC. It is translated as CASRESQGRGYTF.

This clonotype has a handful of counts. The rearrangement joins TRBV27 to TRBJ2-2; TRBD1 or TRBD2 may be the D gene (5 bases each). Trimming cost V 8 bases and J 0 bases, with 13 bases left between them. Germline assignment: CDR1 MNHEY and CDR2 SMNVEV (reference sequence). The CDR3 is made up of 15 amino acids. CDR3 bases: TGTGCCAGCGGACGAGGGGACCCGAACACCGGGGAGCTGTTTTTT. Its translation is CASGRGDPNTGELFF.

Only a few counts were recorded for this clonotype. The chain joins TRBV19 to TRBJ1-6; tentatively, D is TRBD1 (6 bases). Germline V CDR1 and CDR2: LNHDA, SQIVND (reference sequence). The CDR3 is 13 residues long. V was pared by 7 bases and J by 5 bases, with 9 bases between. The CDR3 reads CASTGADNSPLHF. For the CDR3, the DNA is TGTGCCAGTACAGGGGCAGATAATTCACCCCTCCACTTT.

V and J are TRBV19 and TRBJ1-1; D gene uncertain. The CDR3 has 12 residues. The V and J ends lost 6 bases and 0 bases respectively, with 5 bases between them. Germline assignment: CDR1 LNHDA and CDR2 SQIVND (reference sequence). In DNA, the CDR3 is TGTGCCAGTAGAGGAGTGAACACTGAAGCTTTCTTT. It encodes CASRGVNTEAFF. Full variable domain (remainder filled in from reference TRBV19 and TRBJ1-1): DGGITQSPKYLFRKEGQNVTLSCEQNLNHDAMYWYRQDPGQGLRLIYYSQIVNDFQKGDIAEGYSVSREKKESFPLTVTSAQKNPTAFYLCASRGVNTEAFFGQGTRLTVV.

Only a few counts were recorded for this clonotype. The J gene is TRBJ2-2, the V gene TRBV20-1, with D perhaps matching TRBD2 (6 bases). The CDR3 covers 15 residues. CDR1 and CDR2 (germline): DFQATT, SNEGSKA (reference sequence). Trimming removed 4 bases from V and 7 bases from J, with 19 bases in between. The CDR3 region has the DNA TGCAGTGCTACCGTCCCTGGCGGGGCAGACGGGGAGCTGTTTTTT. This gives the protein CSATVPGGADGELFF.

The V and J genes are TRBV7-3 and TRBJ2-3; D unresolved. Germline loops: CDR1 SGHTA, CDR2 FQGTGA. This CDR3 comprises 13 residues. The V gene lost 4 bases and the J gene lost 3 bases, with 8 bases spanning the gap. As DNA, the CDR3 is TGTGCCAGCAGCTCCCGACGGACAGATACGCAGTATTTT. Translated: CASSSRRTDTQYF.

The gene calls are TRBV7-2 and TRBJ1-1, with D uncertain. Germline lookup yields CDR1 SGHTA and CDR2 FQGNSA. The CDR3 contains 13 residues. The V end was cut by 1 base, the J end by 8 bases, with 11 bases between. CDR3 in DNA: TGTGCCAGCAGCTTAGGCCTGATCAAAGAAGCTTTCTTT. Translation: CASSLGLIKEAFF.

The CDR3 spells CASSPGGAEGYTF. Written as DNA, the CDR3 is TGCGCCAGCAGCCCTGGGGGGGCAGAAGGCTACACCTTC. The chain carries TRBV5-1 and TRBJ1-2; weak D call: TRBD1 (6 bases). The ends were cut back, 4 bases at V and 8 bases at J, with 15 bases in the middle. CDR1 and CDR2 from the germline V gene are SGHRS and YFSETQ. The CDR3 spans 13 residues.

This clonotype is classed as medium-sized. The chain is built from TRBV7-2 and TRBJ1-2, with TRBD1 as a possible D gene (5 bases). V was trimmed by 5 bases and J by 3 bases, leaving 7 bases between them. The length of the CDR3 is 12 residues. The V gene's germline CDR1 is SGHTA and CDR2 FQGNSA. CDR3 bases: TGTGCCAGCAGCCCGGGGGACTATGGCTACACCTTC. This codes for CASSPGDYGYTF.

The V gene is TRBV12-3 or TRBV12-4, the J gene TRBJ2-2; perhaps D is TRBD1 or TRBD2 (5 bases each). The CDR3 has 16 amino acids. Trimming removed 8 bases at V and 5 bases at J, with 21 bases between. This chain's CDR3 is CASRAPNRGETGELFF. The CDR3 bases are TGTGCCAGCCGTGCTCCCAACCGAGGGGAAACCGGGGAGCTGTTTTTT.

The rearrangement joins TRBV6-1 to TRBJ1-2, with unresolved D. Trimming pared 4 bases from V and 4 bases from J, leaving 10 bases between. The germline CDR1 and CDR2 sequences are MNHNS and SASEGT. The CDR3 is made up of 13 amino acids. CDR3 residues: CASSGPTIYGYTF. The CDR3 DNA follows: TGTGCCAGCAGTGGCCCCACTATCTATGGCTACACCTTC.

This clonotype was counted a few times. The rearrangement links TRBV6-1 to TRBJ1-2; tentative D call: TRBD1 (5 bases). This CDR3 is built from 17 residues. Germline assignment: CDR1 MNHNS and CDR2 SASEGT. With 7 bases removed from V and 3 bases from J, the gap between germline ends came to 24 bases. CDR3 nucleotide sequence: TGTGCCAGCACGAGGATGGCAGGGCAATCAGCAGACTATGGCTACACCTTC. It translates to CASTRMAGQSADYGYTF.

This clonotype was seen a handful of times. This rearrangement joins TRBV30 to TRBJ1-2; D not resolved. V lost 2 bases to trimming and J lost 1 base, with 2 bases between them. In germline, CDR1 is GTSNPN, CDR2 SVGIG (reference sequence). The CDR3 runs to 11 residues. Here the CDR3 DNA reads TGTGCCTGGAGTCTTAACTATGGCTACACCTTC. Translated: CAWSLNYGYTF.

The rearrangement uses TRBV11-2 and TRBJ1-1; no definite D call. Germline V gives CDR1 SGHAT, CDR2 FQNNGV. The V end lost 5 bases, the J end lost 7 bases, and 11 bases lay between the germline ends. This CDR3 has 12 residues. The CDR3 here is CASSRTADEAFF. In DNA, the CDR3 is TGTGCCAGCAGCCGAACCGCCGATGAAGCTTTCTTT.

The chain recombines TRBV9 with TRBJ1-1; D perhaps matches TRBD1 (5 bases). V lost 0 bases, J lost 10 bases, and 10 bases lay in between. This CDR3 region has 12 residues. Germline V gives CDR1 SGDLS, CDR2 YYNGEE. The CDR3 nucleotides read TGTGCCAGCAGCGTAGGGGAGGGACGAGCTTTCTTT. As protein: CASSVGEGRAFF.

This chain connects TRBV2 to TRBJ2-2; D is undetermined. Germline CDR1 is SNHLY and CDR2 is FYNNEI. V gave up 6 bases and J gave up 6 bases, with 23 bases separating them. This CDR3 is 17 amino acids long. The DNA of the CDR3 is TGTGCCAGCAGCGTGCAGTCTGACCAAGCATTAGCCGGGGAGCTGTTTTTT. This gives the protein CASSVQSDQALAGELFF. The variable domain in full, completed from reference TRBV2 and TRBJ2-2, reads EPEVTQTPSHQVTQMGQEVILRCVPISNHLYFYWYRQILGQKVEFLVSFYNNEISEKSEIFDDQFSVERPDGSNFTLKIRSTKLEDSAMYFCASSVQSDQALAGELFFGEGSRLTVL.

This chain joins TRBV29-1 and TRBJ1-1; D is unresolved. Trimming took 7 bases from V and 7 from J, leaving 16 bases between them. The CDR3 is made up of 12 amino acids. Per the germline V gene, CDR1 is SQVTM and CDR2 is ANQGSEA. CDR3 region: CSARPGPYEAFF. The CDR3 coding sequence is TGCAGCGCCCGCCCCGGACCTTATGAAGCTTTCTTT.

The gene calls are TRBV2 and TRBJ1-1; D possibly corresponds to TRBD1 (6 bases). Trimming left V 2 bases short and J 9 bases short, with 10 bases between. Germline lookup yields CDR1 SNHLY and CDR2 FYNNEI. The CDR3 runs to 12 residues. CDR3 nucleotide sequence: TGTGCCAGCAGTGAAAGGACAGATAAAGCTTTCTTT. Residues: CASSERTDKAFF.

The chain couples TRBV6-1 to TRBJ2-5, with 10 nucleotides matching TRBD2. Germline CDR1 and CDR2: MNHNS and SASEGT. The CDR3 consists of 14 residues. Trimming took 10 bases from V and 5 from J; bases not matched to a gene: 10. Here the CDR3 DNA reads TGTGCCATAATAAGCGGGGGGGCTGCGGAGACCCAGTACTTC. This translates into CAIISGGAAETQYF.